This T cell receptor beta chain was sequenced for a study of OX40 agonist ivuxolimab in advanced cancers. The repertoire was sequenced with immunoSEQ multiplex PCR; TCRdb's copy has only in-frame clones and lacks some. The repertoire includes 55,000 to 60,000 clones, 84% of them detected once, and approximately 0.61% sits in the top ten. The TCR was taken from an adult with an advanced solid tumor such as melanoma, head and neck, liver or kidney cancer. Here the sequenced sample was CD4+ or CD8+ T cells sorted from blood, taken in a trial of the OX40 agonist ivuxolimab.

The CDR3 nucleotides read TGTGCCACCAAACACAGGTACGTTAGCACTGAAGCTTTCTTT. It is translated as CATKHRYVSTEAFF. The chain employs TRBV21-1 and TRBJ1-1; the table's D call, TRBD1, has no DNA check behind it. TRBV21-1 is termed a pseudogene. The CDR3 totals 14 residues.